The 31 T cell receptor beta chains below were found in one sample sequenced in a study of blood T cell repertoires in COVID-19 (dated by TCRdb to the early 2020s). Library prep was done by the immunoSEQ multiplex PCR assay. TCRdb obtained this table from immuneACCESS and retained in-frame rearrangements with V and J assigned. These tables miss some clones; where compared with another copy, unresolved V genes account for less than half of the shortfall, and the remainder is unexplained. This sample holds almost 200,000 clones; 70% to 90% were observed only once. Clones ranked in the top ten supply 0.7% to 0.8% of the sample. Material for sequencing was peripheral blood. The receptors were gathered from a woman aged 70-85 years with acute or convalescent COVID-19.

This clone was found once. The chain employs TRBV28 and TRBJ2-7, with a weak D call TRBD2 (5 bases). The germline V gene encodes CDR1 MDHEN and CDR2 SYDVKM. CDR3 length: 15 residues. V was pared by 7 bases and J by 2 bases, with 18 bases between. CDR3 DNA: TGTGCCAGCACTGCCCCCCACGGGGTTACCTACGAGCAGTACTTC. Translated: CASTAPHGVTYEQYF.

The gene calls are TRBV5-8 and TRBJ1-4; TRBD1 might be the D (5 bases). The CDR3 is 17 residues long. The V end lost 4 bases, the J end lost 8 bases, and 24 bases lay between the germline ends. In germline, CDR1 is SGHTS, CDR2 YDEGEE. The CDR3 DNA reads TGTGCCAGCAGCGGCGGGACTTCTCCCCATCCATTCGAAAAACTGTTTTTT. Its protein is CASSGGTSPHPFEKLFF.

In this sample, this clone turned up once. The rearrangement links TRBV7-3 to TRBJ1-2; the D gene is possibly TRBD1 (6 bases). The V end lost 5 bases, the J end lost 6 bases, and 13 bases lay between the germline ends. Germline CDR1 SGHTA, CDR2 FQGTGA. The CDR3 runs 13 residues. The CDR3 protein is CASSQGFGDGYTF. The CDR3 region has the DNA TGTGCCAGCAGCCAGGGGTTCGGGGATGGCTACACCTTC.

This clone appeared once. This chain joins TRBV6-5 and TRBJ1-3; 7 nucleotides align to TRBD1. V was pared by 2 bases and J by 0 bases, with 4 bases of the junction left unmatched. Germline CDR1 and CDR2: MNHEY and SVGAGI. This CDR3 comprises 16 residues. CDR3 loop: CASSYTGQTSGNTIYF. DNA for the CDR3: TGTGCCAGCAGTTACACGGGACAGACCTCTGGAAACACCATATATTTT.

The chain combines TRBV10-3 with TRBJ2-2; TRBD1 aligns across 9 bases. The CDR3 length is 14 residues. V was clipped by 10 bases and J by 2 bases; unmatched bases: 5. Germline V gives CDR1 ENHRY, CDR2 SYGVKD. The CDR3 DNA follows: TGTGCCACCTGGACAGGGGATAACACCGGGGAGCTGTTTTTT. This gives the protein CATWTGDNTGELFF.

The gene calls are TRBV9 and TRBJ2-5; no definite D call. Trimming left V 3 bases short and J 4 bases short, with 10 bases between. Germline V gene lookup returns CDR1 SGDLS and CDR2 YYNGEE. There are 13 residues in the CDR3. Written as DNA, the CDR3 is TGTGCCAGCAGCGGAGGCTCTCGAGAGACCCAGTACTTC. Amino acids: CASSGGSRETQYF. Complete variable domain (other parts from reference TRBV9 and TRBJ2-5): DSGVTQTPKHLITATGQRVTLRCSPRSGDLSVYWYQQSLDQGLQFLIQYYNGEERAKGNILERFSAQQFPDLHSELNLSSLELGDSALYFCASSGGSRETQYFGPGTRLLVL.

J is TRBJ1-1 and V is TRBV3-1 (or the pseudogene TRBV3-2); D is undetermined. Germline CDR1 and CDR2: LGHDT and YNNKEL (reference sequence). CDR3 length: 11 residues. V was shortened by 1 base and J by 7 bases, with 4 bases between the two germline ends. The CDR3 coding sequence is TGTGCCAGCAGCCAAGTTAGTGAAGCTTTCTTT. This gives the protein CASSQVSEAFF.

This chain connects TRBV6-1 to TRBJ2-2; D is undetermined. V was trimmed by 2 bases and J by 6 bases, leaving 16 bases between them. The germline V gene encodes CDR1 MNHNS and CDR2 SASEGT. The CDR3 runs to 16 residues. CDR3 DNA: TGTGCCAGCAGTGAACATCAGCGAGCTGCTCCCGGGGAGCTGTTTTTT. It is translated as CASSEHQRAAPGELFF.

The chain has TRBV7-8 and TRBJ1-5; D gene unclear. CDR1 SGHVS and CDR2 FQNEAQ come from the germline V gene. V gave up 2 bases and J gave up 1 base, with 9 bases separating them. The CDR3 spans 15 residues. CDR3 sequence reads: CASSLRGISNQPQHF. The CDR3 bases are TGTGCCAGCAGCTTACGGGGAATAAGCAATCAGCCCCAGCATTTT.

This clone was observed a few times. This chain uses TRBV5-1 with TRBJ2-7, with TRBD2 matching over 7 bases. This CDR3 is built from 16 residues. CDR1 SGHRS and CDR2 YFSETQ come from the germline V gene. J was trimmed by 0 bases and V by 3 bases; bases with no gene match: 9. CDR3 residues: CASSSKTSSSSYEQYF. The DNA of the CDR3 is TGCGCCAGCAGCTCCAAGACTAGCTCCAGCTCCTACGAGCAGTACTTC. The full variable domain, in which reference TRBV5-1 and TRBJ2-7 provide the parts outside the CDR3, is KAGVTQTPRYLIKTRGQQVTLSCSPISGHRSVSWYQQTPGQGLQFLFEYFSETQRNKGNFPGRFSGRQFSNSRSEMNVSTLELGDSALYLCASSSKTSSSSYEQYFGPGTRLTVT.

The V gene is TRBV9, the J gene TRBJ1-1; 9 bases align to TRBD1. Germline CDR1 is SGDLS and CDR2 is YYNGEE. The V segment lost 2 bases and the J segment 0 bases; nucleotides outside the gene matches: 2. The CDR3 loop spans 15 amino acids. The CDR3 spells CASSVRDRVNTEAFF. CDR3 coding DNA: TGTGCCAGCAGCGTTCGGGACAGGGTGAACACTGAAGCTTTCTTT.

The rearrangement links TRBV10-2 to TRBJ2-7, with 12 bases identical to TRBD2. Germline trimming cut 6 bases from V and 0 bases from J; bases unmatched to any gene: 9. The CDR3 runs to 17 residues. Germline V CDR1 and CDR2: WSHSY, SAAADI. The CDR3 nucleotides are TGCGCCAGCAGCCCTCCCATGGGACTAGCGGGCTCCTACGAGCAGTACTTC. Amino acid sequence: CASSPPMGLAGSYEQYF.

V usage is TRBV3-1 (or the pseudogene TRBV3-2) and J usage is TRBJ1-5, with 9 bases aligning to TRBD1. The germline V gene has CDR1 LGHDT and CDR2 YNNKEL (reference sequence). J lost 7 bases, V lost 6 bases, and 7 bases had no gene match. CDR3 length: 14 residues. For the CDR3, the DNA is TGTGCCAGCAGAGGGACAGGGATTGGCCAGCCCCAGCATTTT. Its translation: CASRGTGIGQPQHF.

CDR3 region: CASRGDFNQPQHF. CDR3 coding DNA: TGTGCCAGTAGGGGGGACTTCAATCAGCCCCAGCATTTT. This chain joins TRBV19 and TRBJ1-5; the D gene is possibly TRBD1 (5 bases). The V gene lost 6 bases and the J gene lost 3 bases, with 9 bases spanning the gap. Germline V CDR1 and CDR2: LNHDA, SQIVND (reference sequence). The CDR3 covers 13 residues. Based on the CDR3 plus reference TRBV19 and TRBJ1-5, the full variable domain is DGGITQSPKYLFRKEGQNVTLSCEQNLNHDAMYWYRQDPGQGLRLIYYSQIVNDFQKGDIAEGYSVSREKKESFPLTVTSAQKNPTAFYLCASRGDFNQPQHFGDGTRLSIL.

The chain recombines TRBV7-9 with TRBJ1-5; TRBD1 aligns across 7 bases. Germline loops: CDR1 SEHNR, CDR2 FQNEAQ (reference sequence). This CDR3 contains 17 residues. With V trimmed by 5 bases and J by 0 bases, 10 bases remained unmatched. The CDR3: CASSKSGTDYSNQPQHF. The DNA of the CDR3 is TGTGCCAGCAGCAAGTCCGGGACAGACTATAGCAATCAGCCCCAGCATTTT.

V gene TRBV7-9 combines with J gene TRBJ2-2; tentative D call: TRBD1 (6 bases). Germline V gives CDR1 SEHNR, CDR2 FQNEAQ (reference sequence). The CDR3 covers 13 residues. V shed 1 base and J shed 13 bases, with 13 bases lying between them. The CDR3 here is CASSLEAPTGLFF. The CDR3, as DNA: TGTGCCAGCAGCTTAGAGGCCCCGACAGGGCTGTTTTTT.

The chain carries TRBV5-6 and TRBJ1-4; possible D gene TRBD1, 5 bases. The CDR3 contains 13 residues. Trimming left V 4 bases short and J 6 bases short, with 10 bases between. Germline V CDR1 and CDR2: SGHDT, YYEEEE. CDR3 coding DNA: TGTGCCAGCAGCGCGGGACCTTATGAAAAACTGTTTTTT. The encoded protein is CASSAGPYEKLFF. Supplemented by reference TRBV5-6 and TRBJ1-4, the full variable domain reads DAGVTQSPTHLIKTRGQQVTLRCSPKSGHDTVSWYQQALGQGPQFIFQYYEEEERQRGNFPDRFSGHQFPNYSSELNVNALLLGDSALYLCASSAGPYEKLFFGSGTQLSVL.

The V and J genes are TRBV19 and TRBJ2-7, with 9 bases identical to TRBD1. J lost 8 bases, V lost 11 bases, and 16 bases had no gene match. Germline CDR1 is LNHDA and CDR2 is SQIVND (reference sequence). This CDR3 is 14 amino acids long. The CDR3 is CAVRGSGQGPQQYF. As DNA, the CDR3 is TGTGCCGTACGAGGTTCGGGACAGGGTCCTCAGCAGTACTTC.

The V call is TRBV19, the J call TRBJ1-2; 7 nucleotides match TRBD1. Per germline, CDR1 LNHDA and CDR2 SQIVND (reference sequence). Unmatched junction bases numbered 6, after V lost 7 bases and J lost 4 bases. CDR3 length equals 13 residues. The CDR3, as DNA: TGTGCCAGTAATAGGGGGCGAGCCTATGGCTACACCTTC. Translation: CASNRGRAYGYTF.

The CDR3 nucleotides are TGTGCCAGCAGTTCTAGGACAGGGAGGGACGAGCAGTACTTC. Amino acids: CASSSRTGRDEQYF. This rearrangement joins TRBV6-5 to TRBJ2-7, with D possibly being TRBD1 (8 bases). Germline CDR1 reads MNHEY; CDR2 reads SVGAGI. The CDR3 is 14 amino acids. V lost 4 bases and J 5 bases, leaving 15 bases between the germline ends.

This clone has only one observation. The J gene is TRBJ2-3, the V gene TRBV12-3 or TRBV12-4; D is unclear. The V and J ends lost 3 bases and 4 bases respectively, with 5 bases between them. The CDR3 is 12 amino acids. The CDR3 DNA sequence: TGTGCCAGCAGTTTCTCCCCAGATACGCAGTATTTT. Translating gives CASSFSPDTQYF.

The rearrangement links TRBV24-1 to TRBJ2-5; 7 bases fit TRBD2. The germline gives CDR1 KGHDR, CDR2 SFDVKD. The CDR3 runs to 14 residues. Trimming cost V 9 bases and J 3 bases; bases outside gene matches: 9. The CDR3 nucleotides read TGTGCCACCCGAGGGGCTAGCGGAGAAGAGACCCAGTACTTC. It specifies CATRGASGEETQYF.

The rearrangement links TRBV10-3 to TRBJ2-7; 9 positions agree with TRBD2. The germline gives CDR1 ENHRY, CDR2 SYGVKD. Losses at the gene ends were 6 bases for V and 5 bases for J; bases not matched to a gene: 8. CDR3 size: 14 residues. The CDR3 reads CAIREREVFHEQYF. CDR3 DNA: TGTGCCATCAGGGAGCGGGAGGTGTTCCACGAGCAGTACTTC.

V usage is TRBV10-3 and J usage is TRBJ2-7; a possible D gene is TRBD2 (5 bases). Germline V gives CDR1 ENHRY, CDR2 SYGVKD. CDR3 length: 13 residues. Trimming pared 4 bases from V and 3 bases from J, leaving 10 bases between. The CDR3 reads CAISASPIYEQYF. CDR3 bases: TGTGCCATCAGTGCTAGCCCGATCTACGAGCAGTACTTC.

This sequence joins TRBV28 and TRBJ1-2, with 7 nucleotides matching TRBD1. Trimming cost V 3 bases and J 7 bases; bases outside gene matches: 8. This CDR3 spans 14 amino acids. Germline assignment: CDR1 MDHEN and CDR2 SYDVKM. CDR3 nucleotide sequence: TGTGCCAGCAGTTTGACAGGGCTTGCGTCTGGCTACACCTTC. Translating it yields CASSLTGLASGYTF.

On this clone: This specimen includes other DNA sequences encoding the same CDR3. J is TRBJ1-1 and V is TRBV12-3 or TRBV12-4, with TRBD1 as a possible D gene (5 bases). Trimming stripped 1 base from V and 3 bases from J, with 6 bases between. The CDR3 spans 13 residues. The CDR3 spells CASSLGGDTEAFF. The CDR3, as DNA: TGTGCCAGCAGTTTAGGGGGGGACACTGAAGCTTTCTTT.

The J gene is TRBJ1-1, the V gene TRBV27; the D gene is possibly TRBD1 (6 bases). V was clipped by 3 bases and J by 3 bases, with 20 bases between them. Germline CDR1 MNHEY, CDR2 SMNVEV (reference sequence). The length of the CDR3 is 17 residues. The CDR3 nucleotides read TGTGCCAGCAGTTTTAGGGGGACCGTAAAGTGGGACACTGAAGCTTTCTTT. Its translation is CASSFRGTVKWDTEAFF.

The CDR3, as DNA: TGCGCCAGCAGCCCGGAAGGGACAGCCTTCTACGAGCAGTACTTC. This sequence encodes CASSPEGTAFYEQYF. The chain links TRBV5-1 to TRBJ2-7, with TRBD1 identical over 7 bases. The germline V gene has CDR1 SGHRS and CDR2 YFSETQ. This CDR3 is 15 amino acids long. The V gene end was trimmed by 4 bases and the J gene end by 3 bases; junction bases not matched to a gene: 10.

The V call is TRBV19, the J call TRBJ2-7; 9 positions agree with TRBD1. With 0 bases clipped from V and 4 bases from J, the junction kept 1 base outside the gene matches. From germline, CDR1 is LNHDA and CDR2 SQIVND (reference sequence). CDR3 length equals 14 residues. CDR3 residues: CASSIEDRGYEQYF. The CDR3 bases are TGTGCCAGTAGTATAGAGGACAGGGGTTACGAGCAGTACTTC.

This chain joins TRBV15 and TRBJ1-5; 11 bases line up with TRBD1. With 1 base clipped from V and 7 bases from J, the junction kept 3 bases outside the gene matches. The CDR3 extends over 15 amino acids. The germline CDR1 and CDR2 sequences are LNHNV and YYDKDF (reference sequence). CDR3 residues: CATSRVDRGQQPQHF. Here the CDR3 DNA reads TGTGCCACCAGCAGAGTGGACAGGGGGCAACAGCCCCAGCATTTT. Combining the CDR3 with reference TRBV15 and TRBJ1-5 gives the whole variable domain DAMVIQNPRYQVTQFGKPVTLSCSQTLNHNVMYWYQQKSSQAPKLLFHYYDKDFNNEADTPDNFQSRRPNTSFCFLDIRSPGLGDTAMYLCATSRVDRGQQPQHFGDGTRLSIL.

The chain combines TRBV5-6 with TRBJ2-3, with D uncertain. Trimming cost V 2 bases and J 1 base, with 11 bases left between them. The CDR3 totals 15 residues. The germline gives CDR1 SGHDT, CDR2 YYEEEE. The CDR3 DNA reads as TGTGCCAGCAGCTTCTCACAGCTCCGCACAGATACGCAGTATTTT. It specifies CASSFSQLRTDTQYF.